This TCR beta chain is from a study of blood T cell repertoires in COVID-19. Study summary: PBMCs, B-cell-depleted T cells, or T cells were the source of the cDNA or gDNA that made up the material.

Trimming left V 6 bases short and J 5 bases short, with 14 bases between. The CDR3 extends over 13 amino acids. Germline V gene lookup returns CDR1 KGHSH and CDR2 LQKENI. In the authors' workflow: Estimates of nucleated cell counts were drawn from the amplification of reference gene primers. Libraries were prepared by immunoSEQ multiplex PCR; TCRdb keeps only in-frame clonotypes and omits some of them. V and J calls and clone size are those listed in that table; D and trimming were worked out from the DNA. The repertoire consists of about 200,000 clones, with 75% to 90% occurring once and the leading ten covering around 2.2%.

This sequence originates from a man aged 30-40 years who had recovered from COVID-19. The chain uses TRBV18 and TRBJ2-7; D is possibly TRBD2 (6 bases). Input material: peripheral blood. This CDR3 reads CASSPTSGDEQYF. CDR3 in DNA: TGTGCCAGCTCGCCAACTTCGGGGGACGAGCAGTACTTC.